The 19 T cell receptor beta chains presented below share a single source sample, sequenced in a study of blood T cell repertoires in COVID-19. The data were produced by immunoSEQ multiplex PCR, yet TCRdb's version contains in-frame clones alone and is incomplete. The data hold 75,000 to 80,000 clones, with around 80% observed a single time. The sequencing sample was made of peripheral blood. Receptors were obtained from a woman aged 55-75 years with acute or convalescent COVID-19.

This chain connects TRBV5-1 to TRBJ1-1, with D uncertain. V lost 0 bases to trimming and J lost 2 bases, with 17 bases between them. Germline values: CDR1 SGHRS, CDR2 YFSETQ. CDR3 length: 17 residues. DNA of the CDR3: TGCGCCAGCAGCTTGGCACAACCCGGCGGGGTTAACACTGAAGCTTTCTTT. Translated: CASSLAQPGGVNTEAFF. The full variable domain, completed using reference TRBV5-1 and TRBJ1-1, is KAGVTQTPRYLIKTRGQQVTLSCSPISGHRSVSWYQQTPGQGLQFLFEYFSETQRNKGNFPGRFSGRQFSNSRSEMNVSTLELGDSALYLCASSLAQPGGVNTEAFFGQGTRLTVV.

At least ten counts were recorded for this clone. The V gene is TRBV5-6, the J gene TRBJ1-5; possible D gene TRBD1, 6 bases. V lost 2 bases and J 0 bases, leaving 15 bases between the germline ends. CDR1 and CDR2 from the germline V gene are SGHDT and YYEEEE. The CDR3 length is 17 residues. The CDR3 nucleotides read TGTGCCAGCAGCTTCGGGTTAGGACAGATTAGCAATCAGCCCCAGCATTTT. Protein: CASSFGLGQISNQPQHF. Supplemented by reference TRBV5-6 and TRBJ1-5, the full variable domain reads DAGVTQSPTHLIKTRGQQVTLRCSPKSGHDTVSWYQQALGQGPQFIFQYYEEEERQRGNFPDRFSGHQFPNYSSELNVNALLLGDSALYLCASSFGLGQISNQPQHFGDGTRLSIL.

V is TRBV19 and J is TRBJ2-7, with TRBD1 matching 8 bases. Germline assignment: CDR1 LNHDA and CDR2 SQIVND (reference sequence). The CDR3 covers 16 residues. V lost 3 bases to trimming and J lost 2 bases; unmatched junction nucleotides: 9. The CDR3 DNA reads TGTGCCAGTAGTATGGGACCGGACAGGGCGGCCTACGAGCAGTACTTC. Protein product: CASSMGPDRAAYEQYF. Combining the CDR3 with reference TRBV19 and TRBJ2-7 gives the whole variable domain DGGITQSPKYLFRKEGQNVTLSCEQNLNHDAMYWYRQDPGQGLRLIYYSQIVNDFQKGDIAEGYSVSREKKESFPLTVTSAQKNPTAFYLCASSMGPDRAAYEQYFGPGTRLTVT.

The genes are TRBV29-1 and TRBJ2-7, with a possible D match to TRBD1 (6 bases). The CDR3 spans 13 residues. Germline V lookup: CDR1 SQVTM, CDR2 ANQGSEA. V was trimmed by 6 bases and J by 6 bases, leaving 18 bases between them. The CDR3, as DNA: TGCAGCGTGGTAACCGGGACAAGGGGCGAGCAGTACGTC. It is translated as CSVVTGTRGEQYV.

V is TRBV27 and J is TRBJ2-5; D might be TRBD1 (6 bases). The CDR3 covers 14 residues. Germline assignment: CDR1 MNHEY and CDR2 SMNVEV (reference sequence). The V and J ends lost 6 bases and 0 bases respectively, with 11 bases between them. The CDR3 DNA follows: TGTGCCAGCAGACCGGACAGCTACCAAGAGACCCAGTACTTC. Translation gives CASRPDSYQETQYF.

The gene calls are TRBV5-1 and TRBJ1-1, with 8 bases that match TRBD1. V shed 0 bases, J shed 6 bases, and the junction held 4 bases outside the gene matches. The length of the CDR3 is 14 residues. The germline V gene encodes CDR1 SGHRS and CDR2 YFSETQ. DNA for the CDR3: TGCGCCAGCAGCTTGGACAGGGGGGGTCCTGAAGCTTTCTTT. Translated: CASSLDRGGPEAFF.

The genes are TRBV4-2 and TRBJ1-2; 7 nucleotides match TRBD1. The length of the CDR3 is 14 residues. The V segment lost 0 bases and the J segment 6 bases; nucleotides outside the gene matches: 4. Germline CDR1 is LGHNA and CDR2 is YNFKEQ. The CDR3 spells CASSQDEGAHGYTF. DNA of the CDR3: TGTGCCAGCAGCCAAGATGAGGGGGCGCATGGCTACACCTTC.

This clone was recorded many times. The chain couples TRBV13 to TRBJ1-1, with TRBD1 matching 7 bases. J was trimmed by 7 bases and V by 0 bases; bases with no gene match: 5. The CDR3 extends over 14 amino acids. Germline CDR1 is PRHDT and CDR2 is FYEKMQ (reference sequence). The CDR3, as DNA: TGTGCCAGCAGCTTAGGGGGCAGGGGGGTTGAAGCTTTCTTT. It specifies CASSLGGRGVEAFF.

The V gene is TRBV6-2 or TRBV6-3, the J gene TRBJ2-2, with 7 bases identical to TRBD1. The CDR3 runs to 17 residues. V lost 5 bases, J lost 3 bases, and 12 bases stayed unmatched. CDR1 is MNHEY, CDR2 SVGEGT, per germline. CDR3 residues: CASSISLSGTDTGELFF. CDR3 nucleotide sequence: TGTGCCAGCAGTATTAGCCTATCCGGGACAGACACCGGGGAGCTGTTTTTT.

The J gene is TRBJ1-5, the V gene TRBV3-1 (or the pseudogene TRBV3-2), with TRBD1 matching 7 bases. The CDR3 has 16 residues. The V and J ends lost 2 bases and 2 bases, in that order; junction bases with no gene match: 6. CDR1 and CDR2 (germline): LGHDT, YNNKEL (reference sequence). CDR3 sequence: CASSQSGGKGNQPQHF. DNA for the CDR3: TGTGCCAGCAGCCAATCAGGGGGTAAAGGCAATCAGCCCCAGCATTTT.

This clone was picked up a small number of times. The rearrangement joins TRBV7-2 to TRBJ1-1; D call uncertain. V shed 4 bases and J shed 0 bases, with 18 bases lying between them. Germline V CDR1 and CDR2: SGHTA, FQGNSA. The CDR3 is made up of 17 amino acids. The CDR3 DNA sequence: TGTGCCAGCAGCTCCAACCTCCGCGCGGCCCTGAACACTGAAGCTTTCTTT. This codes for CASSSNLRAALNTEAFF.

The rearrangement links TRBV7-2 to TRBJ1-5, with D possibly matching TRBD1 (6 bases). This CDR3 contains 15 residues. In germline, CDR1 is SGHTA, CDR2 FQGNSA. The V end was cut by 1 base, the J end by 1 base, with 8 bases between. CDR3 in DNA: TGTGCCAGCAGCTTAGAGGGGACAAGCAATCAGCCCCAGCATTTT. Translation gives CASSLEGTSNQPQHF.

CDR3 nucleotide sequence: TGTGCCAGTAGTATCTCAGGGGGTAATTCACCCCTCCACTTT. Translation: CASSISGGNSPLHF. This chain joins TRBV19 and TRBJ1-6, with 7 positions matching TRBD1. This CDR3 has 14 amino acids. The trim removed 3 bases at V and 6 bases at J, leaving 2 bases unmatched. Germline assignment: CDR1 LNHDA and CDR2 SQIVND (reference sequence). Looking up the rest from reference TRBV19 and TRBJ1-6 gives the full variable domain: DGGITQSPKYLFRKEGQNVTLSCEQNLNHDAMYWYRQDPGQGLRLIYYSQIVNDFQKGDIAEGYSVSREKKESFPLTVTSAQKNPTAFYLCASSISGGNSPLHFGNGTRLTVT.

The gene calls are TRBV15 and TRBJ1-2; maybe TRBD1 (5 bases). This CDR3 has 14 amino acids. With 0 bases removed from V and 6 bases from J, the gap between germline ends came to 11 bases. Germline V gene lookup returns CDR1 LNHNV and CDR2 YYDKDF (reference sequence). CDR3 coding DNA: TGTGCCACCAGCAGAGATCAGGGAAGGGATGGCTACACCTTC. This encodes CATSRDQGRDGYTF.

The chain employs TRBV5-1 and TRBJ2-5, with D perhaps TRBD1 (5 bases). Germline CDR1 is SGHRS and CDR2 is YFSETQ. V lost 3 bases, J lost 1 base, and 13 bases lay in between. The CDR3 is 15 amino acids. CDR3 DNA sequence: TGCGCCAGCAGCTGGGCTTCAGGGATCCAAGAGACCCAGTACTTC. It yields the protein CASSWASGIQETQYF.

This clone is medium-sized. This rearrangement joins TRBV2 to TRBJ1-1; D gene unclear. The CDR3 runs to 17 residues. From germline, CDR1 is SNHLY and CDR2 FYNNEI. V lost 5 bases and J lost 0, with 19 bases in between. The CDR3 here is CASSLAWRAELNTEAFF. For the CDR3, the DNA is TGTGCCAGCAGTTTAGCCTGGAGGGCAGAATTGAACACTGAAGCTTTCTTT.

The rearrangement joins TRBV7-8 to TRBJ2-7; TRBD1 agrees at 7 bases. This CDR3 comprises 14 residues. The germline gives CDR1 SGHVS, CDR2 FQNEAQ. J was trimmed by 2 bases and V by 5 bases; bases with no gene match: 6. CDR3 sequence reads: CASSPGQRTYEQYF. Written as DNA, the CDR3 is TGTGCCAGCAGCCCGGGACAGCGAACCTACGAGCAGTACTTC.

Worth noting for this clone: The same CDR3 is also encoded by other DNA sequences in this sample. The chain joins TRBV7-2 to TRBJ2-5; 10 nucleotides agree with TRBD1. V shed 3 bases and J 5 bases; nucleotides not matched to a gene: 3. CDR1 SGHTA and CDR2 FQGNSA come from the germline V gene. This CDR3 has 14 amino acids. The CDR3 nucleotides are TGTGCCAGCAGCTTGGACAGGGGGAGGGAGACCCAGTACTTC. Amino acids: CASSLDRGRETQYF. Based on the CDR3 plus reference TRBV7-2 and TRBJ2-5, the full variable domain is GAGVSQSPSNKVTEKGKDVELRCDPISGHTALYWYRQSLGQGLEFLIYFQGNSAPDKSGLPSDRFSAERTGGSVSTLTIQRTQQEDSAVYLCASSLDRGRETQYFGPGTRLLVL.

The chain carries TRBV18 and TRBJ2-1, with D perhaps matching TRBD1 (5 bases). Germline-derived CDR1 and CDR2 are KGHSH and LQKENI. CDR3 length: 13 residues. The germline V and J ends were trimmed by 4 bases and 10 bases, with 14 bases remaining between them. This CDR3 is CASSQTQDIEQFF. Here the CDR3 DNA reads TGTGCCAGCTCACAGACACAGGATATCGAGCAGTTCTTC.